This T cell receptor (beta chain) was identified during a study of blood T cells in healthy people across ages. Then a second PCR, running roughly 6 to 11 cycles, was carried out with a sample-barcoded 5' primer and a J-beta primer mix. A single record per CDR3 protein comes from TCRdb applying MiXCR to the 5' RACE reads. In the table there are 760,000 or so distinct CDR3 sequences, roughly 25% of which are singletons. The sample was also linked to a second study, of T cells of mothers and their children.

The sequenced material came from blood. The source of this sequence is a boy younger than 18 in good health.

In nucleotides, the CDR3 is TGTGCCAGCAGTGTGGACAGGTCTAACTATGGCTACACCTTC. It translates to CASSVDRSNYGYTF. The chain links TRBV6-5 to TRBJ1-2; TRBD1 aligns across 7 bases. This CDR3 is built from 14 residues. V gave up 5 bases and J gave up 0 bases; unmatched junction bases: 3. Per the germline V gene, CDR1 is MNHEY and CDR2 is SVGAGI.